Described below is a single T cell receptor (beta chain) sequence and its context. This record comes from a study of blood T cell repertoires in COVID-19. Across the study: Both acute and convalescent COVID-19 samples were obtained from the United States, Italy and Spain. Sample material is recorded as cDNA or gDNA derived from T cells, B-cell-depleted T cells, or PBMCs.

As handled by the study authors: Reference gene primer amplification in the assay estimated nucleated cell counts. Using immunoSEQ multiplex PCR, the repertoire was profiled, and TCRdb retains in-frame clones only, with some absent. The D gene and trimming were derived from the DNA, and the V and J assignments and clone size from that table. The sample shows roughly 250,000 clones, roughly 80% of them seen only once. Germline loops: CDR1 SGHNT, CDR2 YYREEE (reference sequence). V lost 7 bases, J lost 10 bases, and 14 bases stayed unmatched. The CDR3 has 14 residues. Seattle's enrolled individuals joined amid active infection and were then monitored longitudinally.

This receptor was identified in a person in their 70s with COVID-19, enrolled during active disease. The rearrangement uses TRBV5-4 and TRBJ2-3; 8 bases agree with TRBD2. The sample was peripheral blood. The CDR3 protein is CASQTRPPGGAQYF. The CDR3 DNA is TGTGCCAGCCAAACGCGCCCCCCCGGGGGGGCGCAGTATTTT.